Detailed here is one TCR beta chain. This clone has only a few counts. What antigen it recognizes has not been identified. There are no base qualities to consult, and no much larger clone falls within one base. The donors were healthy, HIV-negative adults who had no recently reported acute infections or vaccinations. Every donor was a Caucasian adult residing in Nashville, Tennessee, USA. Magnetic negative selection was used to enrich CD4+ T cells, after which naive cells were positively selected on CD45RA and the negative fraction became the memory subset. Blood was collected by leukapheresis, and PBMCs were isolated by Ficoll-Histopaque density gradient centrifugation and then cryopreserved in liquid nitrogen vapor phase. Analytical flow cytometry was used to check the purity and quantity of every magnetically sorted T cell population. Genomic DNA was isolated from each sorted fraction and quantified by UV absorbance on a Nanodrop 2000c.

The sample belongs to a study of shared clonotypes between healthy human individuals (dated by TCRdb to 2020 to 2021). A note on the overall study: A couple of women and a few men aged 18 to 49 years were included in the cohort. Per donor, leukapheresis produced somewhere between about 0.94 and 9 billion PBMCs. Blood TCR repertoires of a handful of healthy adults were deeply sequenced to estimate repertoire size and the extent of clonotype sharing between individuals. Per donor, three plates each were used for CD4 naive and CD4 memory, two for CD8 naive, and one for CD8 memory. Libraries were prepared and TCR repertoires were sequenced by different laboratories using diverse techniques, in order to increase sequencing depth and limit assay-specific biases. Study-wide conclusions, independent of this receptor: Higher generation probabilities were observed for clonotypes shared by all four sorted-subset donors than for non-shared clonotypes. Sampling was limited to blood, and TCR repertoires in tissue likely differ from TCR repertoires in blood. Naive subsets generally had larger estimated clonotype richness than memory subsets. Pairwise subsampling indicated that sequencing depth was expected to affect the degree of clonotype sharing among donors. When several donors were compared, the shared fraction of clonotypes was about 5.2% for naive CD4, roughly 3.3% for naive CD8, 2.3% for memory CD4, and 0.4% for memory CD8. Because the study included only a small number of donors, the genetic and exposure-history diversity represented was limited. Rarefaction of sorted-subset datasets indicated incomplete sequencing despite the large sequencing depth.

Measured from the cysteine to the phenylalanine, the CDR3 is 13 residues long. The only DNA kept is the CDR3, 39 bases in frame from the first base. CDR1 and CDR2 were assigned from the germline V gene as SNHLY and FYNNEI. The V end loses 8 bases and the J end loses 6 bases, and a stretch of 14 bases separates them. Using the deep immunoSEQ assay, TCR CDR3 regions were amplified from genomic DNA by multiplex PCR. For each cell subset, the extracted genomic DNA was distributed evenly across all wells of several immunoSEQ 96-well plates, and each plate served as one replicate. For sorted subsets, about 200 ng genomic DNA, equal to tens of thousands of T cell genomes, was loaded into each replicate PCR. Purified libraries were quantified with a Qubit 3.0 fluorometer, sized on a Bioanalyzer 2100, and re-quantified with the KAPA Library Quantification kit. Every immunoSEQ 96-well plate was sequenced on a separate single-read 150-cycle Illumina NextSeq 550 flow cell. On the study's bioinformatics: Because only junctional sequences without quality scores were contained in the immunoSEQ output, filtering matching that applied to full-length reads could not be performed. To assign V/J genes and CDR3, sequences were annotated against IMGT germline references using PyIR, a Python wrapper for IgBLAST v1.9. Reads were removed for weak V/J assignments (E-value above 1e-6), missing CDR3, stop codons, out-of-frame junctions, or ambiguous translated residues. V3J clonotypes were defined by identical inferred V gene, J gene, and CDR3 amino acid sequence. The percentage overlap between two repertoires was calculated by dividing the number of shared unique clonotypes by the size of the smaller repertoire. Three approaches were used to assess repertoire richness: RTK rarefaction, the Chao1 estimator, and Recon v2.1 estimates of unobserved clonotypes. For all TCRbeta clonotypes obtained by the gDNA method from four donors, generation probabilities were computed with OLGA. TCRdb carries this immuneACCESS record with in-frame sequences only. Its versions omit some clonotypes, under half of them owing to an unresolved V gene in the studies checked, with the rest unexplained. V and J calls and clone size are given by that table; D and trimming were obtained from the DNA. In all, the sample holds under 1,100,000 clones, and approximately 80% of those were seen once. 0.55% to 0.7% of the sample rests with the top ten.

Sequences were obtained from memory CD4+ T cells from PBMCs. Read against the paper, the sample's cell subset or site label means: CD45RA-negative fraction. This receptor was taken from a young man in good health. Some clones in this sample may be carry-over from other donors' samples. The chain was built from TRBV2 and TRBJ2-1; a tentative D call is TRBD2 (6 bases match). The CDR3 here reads CASRRESGNEQFF. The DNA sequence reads TGTGCCAGCCGACGGGAGTCTGGCAATGAGCAGTTCTTC.